Sequencing of this TCR beta chain was carried out in a study of T cells in Graves' hyperthyroidism and ophthalmopathy. Study outcomes and limitations: The majority of expanded thyroid clonotypes above 0.001 also appeared in blood. It was a median roughly 6.5 months before onset that the model predicted ophthalmopathy.

Germline CDR1 and CDR2: GTSNPN and SVGIG (reference sequence). Trimming shortened V by 2 bases and J by 8 bases, and 12 bases separated the two germline ends. The CDR3 runs to 12 residues. Researchers amplified the TCR beta CDR3 regions from RNA transcripts. Initially, a first-round RT-PCR of the TCR CDR3 employed the HTBI primer set. TCRdb independently ran MiXCR on the multiplex PCR reads; one entry per CDR3 protein. The table has roughly 500,000 distinct CDR3 sequences, 40% to 50% seen once. This clonotype was seen a handful of times. Its antigen is not known. Exclusions: uncontrolled infection, other autoimmune disease, pregnancy, lactation.

The clonotype comes from an adult woman with Graves' disease, either hyperthyroidism or ophthalmopathy (not recorded which). The sequenced sample was peripheral blood or thyroid tissue (not recorded which). V and J are TRBV30 and TRBJ1-2; D unresolved. CDR3 protein: CAWSRGVGGYTF. For the CDR3, the DNA is TGTGCCTGGAGTAGAGGCGTCGGGGGCTACACCTTC.